Below are 30 T cell receptor beta chains sequenced from a single sample in a study of control samples from healthy donors and cancer patients. Profiling relied on immunoSEQ multiplex PCR, and the TCRdb table lists in-frame clones only, not all of them. The table records some 120,000 clones, around 87% of them present only once. The sample taken for sequencing was blood. The receptors originated from a man between 60 and 70 years old in good health.

The gene calls are TRBV24-1 and TRBJ2-1; tentatively, D is TRBD2 (6 bases). Germline values: CDR1 KGHDR, CDR2 SFDVKD. The ends were cut back, 4 bases at V and 4 bases at J, with 16 bases in the middle. This CDR3 contains 16 residues. CDR3 protein: CATSEDRGKPYNEQFF. The CDR3 nucleotides are TGTGCCACCAGTGAAGATCGGGGGAAACCGTACAATGAGCAGTTCTTC.

The chain employs TRBV3-1 (or the pseudogene TRBV3-2) and TRBJ1-4; a weak D match, TRBD1 (5 bases). V dropped 0 bases and J dropped 7 bases, with 12 bases sitting between them. This CDR3 has 15 residues. Germline V gene sequence: CDR1 LGHDT, CDR2 YNNKEL (reference sequence). The CDR3 DNA reads TGTGCCAGCAGCCAAGAGAAGGGGCTGGGTGAAAAACTGTTTTTT. Encoded protein: CASSQEKGLGEKLFF.

The CDR3 nucleotides read TGTGCCAGCAGCGGGAAGGACGGGCCGGGGGGTATTTTGAGCAATCAGCCCCAGCATTTT. The encoded protein is CASSGKDGPGGILSNQPQHF. This chain joins TRBV2 and TRBJ1-5; a weak D match, TRBD1 (5 bases). The CDR3 has 20 residues. Germline assignment: CDR1 SNHLY and CDR2 FYNNEI. Trimming took 6 bases from V and 1 from J, leaving 28 bases between them.

This clone has just one count. V and J are TRBV20-1 and TRBJ1-3; D is undetermined. Trimming shortened V by 6 bases and J by 1 base, and 4 bases separated the two germline ends. Germline CDR1 and CDR2: DFQATT and SNEGSKA (reference sequence). This CDR3 has 11 residues. The CDR3 DNA sequence: TGCAGTGCGCTTTCTGGAAACACCATATATTTT. Its protein is CSALSGNTIYF.

The chain joins TRBV10-1 to TRBJ2-7, with D perhaps matching TRBD1 (6 bases). Germline V gives CDR1 WNHNN, CDR2 SYGVQD (reference sequence). The CDR3 has 16 amino acids. Trimming removed 6 bases from V and 4 bases from J, with 22 bases in between. CDR3 protein: CASSGDPPGHIYEQYF. The DNA of the CDR3 is TGCGCCAGCAGCGGAGATCCTCCGGGACATATTTACGAGCAGTACTTC.

The rearrangement links TRBV28 to TRBJ1-5, with unresolved D. V shed 1 base and J shed 0 bases, with 10 bases lying between them. CDR1 and CDR2 (germline): MDHEN, SYDVKM. The CDR3 is made up of 16 amino acids. The CDR3 loop reads CASSLSAGGSNQPQHF. The DNA for the CDR3 is TGTGCCAGCAGTTTATCAGCAGGAGGTAGCAATCAGCCCCAGCATTTT. The full variable domain, completed using reference TRBV28 and TRBJ1-5, is DVKVTQSSRYLVKRTGEKVFLECVQDMDHENMFWYRQDPGLGLRLIYFSYDVKMKEKGDIPEGYSVSREKKERFSLILESASTNQTSMYLCASSLSAGGSNQPQHFGDGTRLSIL.

This clone was counted once. CDR3 residues: CASSQDNTRASTEAFF. Here the CDR3 DNA reads TGCGCCAGCAGCCAAGATAATACGAGGGCGTCGACTGAAGCTTTCTTT. J is TRBJ1-1 and V is TRBV4-1; D is uncertain. V lost 0 bases and J lost 5, with 16 bases in between. This CDR3 has 16 amino acids. Germline-derived CDR1 and CDR2 are MGHRA and YSYEKL.

The rearrangement uses TRBV12-3 or TRBV12-4 and TRBJ2-4, with unresolved D. V gave up 6 bases and J gave up 6 bases, with 6 bases separating them. The CDR3 has 11 amino acids. CDR3 residues: CASSHLNIQYF. The CDR3 DNA is TGTGCCAGCAGCCATTTAAACATTCAGTACTTC.

V usage is TRBV4-1 and J usage is TRBJ2-7; no clear D gene. The CDR3 contains 15 residues. V was clipped by 0 bases and J by 6 bases, with 15 bases between them. CDR1 is MGHRA and CDR2 is YSYEKL in the germline V gene. The CDR3 protein is CASSQDPIFLLEQYF. The CDR3 coding sequence is TGCGCCAGCAGCCAAGATCCGATTTTTTTACTCGAGCAGTACTTC.

The rearrangement uses TRBV28 and TRBJ1-6; TRBD1 is a possible D gene (5 bases). The V gene lost 9 bases and the J gene lost 7 bases, with 13 bases spanning the gap. Germline V gives CDR1 MDHEN, CDR2 SYDVKM. The CDR3 consists of 13 residues. Written as DNA, the CDR3 is TGTGCCAGTAGGGGTCGGTCGAATTCACCCCTCCACTTT. Its translation is CASRGRSNSPLHF.

The V gene is TRBV28, the J gene TRBJ1-6; 11 positions agree with TRBD1. The V and J ends lost 3 bases and 9 bases, in that order; junction bases with no gene match: 7. The CDR3 length is 16 residues. Per the germline V gene, CDR1 is MDHEN and CDR2 is SYDVKM. CDR3 bases: TGTGCCAGCAGTTTCCCCCGGACAGGGGGCGTTTCACCCCTCCACTTT. Protein sequence: CASSFPRTGGVSPLHF.

CDR3 loop: CATGDRGPNTQYF. The CDR3 DNA follows: TGTGCCACCGGGGACAGGGGGCCGAATACGCAGTATTTT. The V gene is TRBV2, the J gene TRBJ2-3; TRBD1 aligns across 12 bases. The germline CDR1 and CDR2 sequences are SNHLY and FYNNEI. The length of the CDR3 is 13 residues. The V and J ends lost 10 bases and 7 bases, in that order; junction bases with no gene match: 6.

This chain connects TRBV7-2 to TRBJ2-7; 8 positions agree with TRBD1. CDR1 and CDR2 from the germline V gene are SGHTA and FQGNSA. This CDR3 spans 14 amino acids. V dropped 0 bases and J dropped 4; count of bases not matched to a gene: 2. CDR3 amino acids: CASSLAGTGYEQYF. The CDR3 DNA reads TGTGCCAGCAGCTTAGCGGGGACAGGATACGAGCAGTACTTC.

The chain carries TRBV16 and TRBJ1-6, with 8 bases identical to TRBD1. The CDR3 totals 16 residues. Germline V gene lookup returns CDR1 KGHSY and CDR2 FQNENV. J lost 10 bases, V lost 2 bases, and 10 bases had no gene match. In DNA, the CDR3 is TGTGCCAGCAGCCAAGGGCAGGGGGCAAGACGGTCACCCCTCCACTTT. Translating it yields CASSQGQGARRSPLHF.

The chain is built from TRBV28 and TRBJ1-4; D remains ambiguous. In germline, CDR1 is MDHEN, CDR2 SYDVKM. The V end was cut by 6 bases, the J end by 5 bases, with 7 bases between. This CDR3 contains 12 residues. The CDR3 region has the DNA TGTGCCAGCAGACTCGGGAATGAAAAACTGTTTTTT. Translated: CASRLGNEKLFF.

J is TRBJ1-1 and V is TRBV6-1; D ambiguous. The CDR3 covers 15 residues. Germline V gene lookup returns CDR1 MNHNS and CDR2 SASEGT. Trimming took 0 bases from V and 4 from J, leaving 12 bases between them. CDR3 bases: TGTGCCAGCAGTGAAGCAGGGCCTTCTGGCACTGAAGCTTTCTTT. The encoded protein is CASSEAGPSGTEAFF.

This clone is a singleton in its sample. This chain connects TRBV19 to TRBJ1-4; unclear D gene. Germline V gene lookup returns CDR1 LNHDA and CDR2 SQIVND (reference sequence). CDR3 length: 16 residues. Deletions cut 3 bases from V and 5 bases from J, with 16 bases between. CDR3 region: CASSILNPPGNEKLFF. CDR3 bases: TGTGCCAGTAGTATTCTAAACCCGCCGGGAAATGAAAAACTGTTTTTT.

The table lists this clone with a count of one. CDR3 in DNA: TGTGCCAGCAGTTACTGGTTGGAAGGCTACACCTTC. Amino acid sequence: CASSYWLEGYTF. The J gene is TRBJ1-2, the V gene TRBV6-6; D gene uncertain. Germline values: CDR1 MNHNY, CDR2 SVGAGI (reference sequence). The V and J ends lost 1 base and 8 bases respectively, with 8 bases between them. This CDR3 is built from 12 residues.

In this sample, this clone turned up a few times. V gene TRBV27 combines with J gene TRBJ2-7; D perhaps matches TRBD1 (6 bases). Trimming shortened V by 3 bases and J by 9 bases, and 21 bases separated the two germline ends. Germline-derived CDR1 and CDR2 are MNHEY and SMNVEV (reference sequence). There are 15 residues in the CDR3. CDR3 residues: CASSLDGDNPGRQYF. Written as DNA, the CDR3 is TGTGCCAGCAGTTTGGATGGGGACAATCCGGGGCGGCAGTACTTC.

The J gene is TRBJ1-2, the V gene TRBV5-6; D gene ambiguous. V dropped 3 bases and J dropped 2 bases, with 5 bases sitting between them. Germline V CDR1 and CDR2: SGHDT, YYEEEE. The CDR3 contains 12 residues. The CDR3, as DNA: TGTGCCAGCAGCTCCTACAACTATGGCTACACCTTC. Its protein product is CASSSYNYGYTF.

This clone was observed a few times. V gene TRBV5-1 combines with J gene TRBJ2-2, with a tentative D call TRBD2 (6 bases). The V end was cut by 0 bases, the J end by 6 bases, with 12 bases between. Germline lookup yields CDR1 SGHRS and CDR2 YFSETQ. The length of the CDR3 is 15 residues. DNA of the CDR3: TGCGCCAGCAGCTTGGCCGGGGGATCCGCCGGGGAGCTGTTTTTT. Its protein product is CASSLAGGSAGELFF.

The chain combines TRBV5-4 with TRBJ1-1; maybe TRBD1 (5 bases). This CDR3 comprises 13 residues. The germline V and J ends were trimmed by 4 bases and 3 bases, with 10 bases remaining between them. Germline loops: CDR1 SGHNT, CDR2 YYREEE (reference sequence). The CDR3 DNA sequence: TGTGCCAGCAGCCGGGGGGAAGACACTGAAGCTTTCTTT. It codes for CASSRGEDTEAFF.

J is TRBJ2-1 and V is TRBV6-1; D uncertain. CDR1 and CDR2 from the germline V gene are MNHNS and SASEGT. The CDR3 extends over 16 amino acids. V was trimmed by 4 bases and J by 4 bases, leaving 17 bases between them. The CDR3 here is CASSARRNPQYNEQFF. Written as DNA, the CDR3 is TGTGCCAGCAGTGCCCGGCGAAATCCTCAATACAATGAGCAGTTCTTC.

The gene calls are TRBV28 and TRBJ1-6; 7 nucleotides match TRBD1. The germline gives CDR1 MDHEN, CDR2 SYDVKM. The V and J ends lost 3 bases and 5 bases, in that order; junction bases with no gene match: 7. This CDR3 region has 16 residues. DNA of the CDR3: TGTGCCAGCAGTTTCCTGGCAGGGGGTCATAATTCACCCCTCCACTTT. It translates to CASSFLAGGHNSPLHF.

The gene calls are TRBV7-2 and TRBJ1-2, with a tentative D call TRBD1 (5 bases). Trimming cost V 5 bases and J 2 bases, with 9 bases left between them. Germline-derived CDR1 and CDR2 are SGHTA and FQGNSA. The CDR3 covers 13 residues. The DNA for the CDR3 is TGTGCCAGCAGCGATAACAGGAACTATGGCTACACCTTC. As protein: CASSDNRNYGYTF.

The chain carries TRBV5-1 and TRBJ2-3; D may be TRBD1 or TRBD2 (6 bases each). The CDR3 is 16 amino acids. V was pared by 1 base and J by 4 bases, with 16 bases between. From germline, CDR1 is SGHRS and CDR2 YFSETQ. As DNA, the CDR3 is TGCGCCAGCAGCTTGTGGGGGGACAAGGCCCCAGATACGCAGTATTTT. This gives the protein CASSLWGDKAPDTQYF. The variable domain in full, completed from reference TRBV5-1 and TRBJ2-3, reads KAGVTQTPRYLIKTRGQQVTLSCSPISGHRSVSWYQQTPGQGLQFLFEYFSETQRNKGNFPGRFSGRQFSNSRSEMNVSTLELGDSALYLCASSLWGDKAPDTQYFGPGTRLTVL.

The V and J genes are TRBV18 and TRBJ1-1, with D tentatively TRBD1 (5 bases). The CDR3 extends over 13 amino acids. Trimming removed 5 bases from V and 2 bases from J, with 9 bases in between. CDR1 and CDR2 (germline): KGHSH, LQKENI. The CDR3 coding sequence is TGTGCCAGCTCAAGGGACGGCAACACTGAAGCTTTCTTT. It is translated as CASSRDGNTEAFF.

This clone appeared once. The chain couples TRBV5-1 to TRBJ2-3; D unclear. The CDR3 covers 12 residues. Trimming removed 4 bases from V and 2 bases from J, with 5 bases in between. Germline CDR1 reads SGHRS; CDR2 reads YFSETQ. The CDR3 sequence is CASSPFTDTQYF. The CDR3 DNA reads TGCGCCAGCAGCCCCTTCACAGATACGCAGTATTTT.

This rearrangement joins TRBV27 to TRBJ1-1; a possible D gene is TRBD1 (6 bases). V dropped 5 bases and J dropped 8 bases, with 15 bases sitting between them. CDR1 is MNHEY and CDR2 is SMNVEV in the germline V gene (reference sequence). The CDR3 covers 13 residues. Here the CDR3 reads CASSALGGIEAFF. The CDR3 nucleotides read TGTGCCAGCAGTGCCCTAGGGGGGATAGAAGCTTTCTTT.

The chain carries TRBV25-1 and TRBJ1-2; tentatively, D is TRBD1 (6 bases). V shed 8 bases and J shed 7 bases, with 20 bases lying between them. CDR3 length: 14 residues. Germline CDR1 is MGHDK and CDR2 is SYGVNS. The CDR3 DNA sequence: TGTGCCAGCCTATCGCCGGGACACACGGGTGGCTACACCTTC. The encoded protein is CASLSPGHTGGYTF.